This paragraph reports one TCR beta chain. Profiled with immunoSEQ multiplex PCR; TCRdb holds only in-frame clones, not every one. The sample holds about 320,000 clones, approximately 86% seen once. Germline trimming cut 8 bases from V and 1 base from J; bases unmatched to any gene: 8. The CDR3 consists of 15 residues. Germline V gene sequence: CDR1 MNHEY, CDR2 SMNVEV (reference sequence). The data derive from a study of blood T cell repertoires in COVID-19. This TCR derives from a young woman who had recovered from COVID-19. Sequencing input: PBMCs or T cells enriched from blood (not recorded which). This chain uses TRBV27 with TRBJ2-7; 10 nucleotides agree with TRBD1. The chain's CDR3 is CASAPGQGSSYEQYF. The CDR3 DNA sequence: TGTGCCAGCGCTCCGGGACAGGGGTCTTCCTACGAGCAGTACTTC.